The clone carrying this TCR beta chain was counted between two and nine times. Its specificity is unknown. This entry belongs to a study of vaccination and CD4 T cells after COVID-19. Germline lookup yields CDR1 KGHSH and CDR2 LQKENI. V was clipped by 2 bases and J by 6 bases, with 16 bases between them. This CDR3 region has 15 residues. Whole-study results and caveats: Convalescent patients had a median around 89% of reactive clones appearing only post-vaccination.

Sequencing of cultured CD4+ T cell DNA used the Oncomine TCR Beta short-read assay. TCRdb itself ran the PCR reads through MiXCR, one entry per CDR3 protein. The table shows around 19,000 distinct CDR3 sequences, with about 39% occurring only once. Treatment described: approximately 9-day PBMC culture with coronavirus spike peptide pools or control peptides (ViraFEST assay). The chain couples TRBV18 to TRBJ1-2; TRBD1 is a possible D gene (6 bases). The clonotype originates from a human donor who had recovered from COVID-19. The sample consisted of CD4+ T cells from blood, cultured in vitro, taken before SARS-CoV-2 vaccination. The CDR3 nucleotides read TGTGCCAGCTCACCAGTGAGTGAGGGGGATCATGGCTACACCTTC. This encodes CASSPVSEGDHGYTF.